Following are 9 T cell receptor beta chains from one sample sequenced in a study of blood T cell repertoires in COVID-19. Clones were read by immunoSEQ multiplex PCR, and TCRdb kept only the in-frame ones, dropping some. This sample carries approximately 190,000 clones, roughly 87% of them seen once, and the ten largest clones take 5.5% to 7.5%. Source material: peripheral blood. Every receptor here comes from a middle-aged woman with acute or convalescent COVID-19.

The CDR3 DNA sequence: TGCGCCAGCAGCTTGGGGACCCGTGGGGGGGAGAGCTGGAACACTGAAGCTTTCTTT. Protein product: CASSLGTRGGESWNTEAFF. J is TRBJ1-1 and V is TRBV5-1, with D tentatively TRBD1 (5 bases). Germline lookup yields CDR1 SGHRS and CDR2 YFSETQ. V lost 0 bases to trimming and J lost 1 base, with 22 bases between them. The CDR3 loop spans 19 amino acids.

Concerning this clone itself: Sequence at one end of the junction differs from germline and may be a read error. The chain carries TRBV5-1 and TRBJ2-5, with D possibly TRBD2 on 6 matching bases. There are 12 residues in the CDR3. CDR1 and CDR2 (germline): SGHRS, YFSETQ. CDR3 region: CASSLEGSTQYF. Here the CDR3 DNA reads TGCGCCAGCAGTTTGGAGGGGTCAACCCAGTACTTC.

The rearrangement uses TRBV19 and TRBJ2-3, with D possibly being TRBD1 (5 bases). The V gene's germline CDR1 is LNHDA and CDR2 SQIVND (reference sequence). V was trimmed by 7 bases and J by 2 bases, leaving 10 bases between them. CDR3 length: 13 amino acids. The CDR3 sequence: CASKGQDTDTQYF. The DNA for the CDR3 is TGTGCCAGTAAGGGGCAGGACACAGATACGCAGTATTTT.

In nucleotides, the CDR3 is TGTGCCAGCAGCCAAGCGGGGGGAAAAGAAGCTTTCTTT. Its protein product is CASSQAGGKEAFF. The rearrangement uses TRBV3-1 (or the pseudogene TRBV3-2) and TRBJ1-1; perhaps TRBD1 as D (5 bases). CDR3 size: 13 residues. From germline, CDR1 is LGHDT and CDR2 YNNKEL (reference sequence). V shed 1 base and J shed 8 bases, with 11 bases lying between them.

This chain uses TRBV19 with TRBJ2-5; D gene uncertain. The CDR3 totals 11 residues. Germline values: CDR1 LNHDA, CDR2 SQIVND (reference sequence). V lost 6 bases and J lost 2, with 4 bases in between. In DNA form, the CDR3 reads TGTGCCAGTAGCAAACAAGAGACCCAGTACTTC. Translating gives CASSKQETQYF.

V and J are TRBV7-9 and TRBJ1-4; 8 bases match TRBD1. V shed 5 bases, J shed 3 bases, and the junction held 5 bases outside the gene matches. This CDR3 comprises 15 residues. CDR1 and CDR2 (germline): SEHNR, FQNEAQ (reference sequence). The CDR3 spells CASSPQGVANEKLFF. In nucleotides, the CDR3 is TGTGCCAGCAGCCCACAGGGGGTGGCTAATGAAAAACTGTTTTTT.

CDR3 nucleotides: TGCAGCGTTGACAGGTTGGGCACTGAAGCTTTCTTT. As protein: CSVDRLGTEAFF. The chain combines TRBV29-1 with TRBJ1-1; no clear D. There are 12 residues in the CDR3. V was trimmed by 3 bases and J by 4 bases, leaving 9 bases between them. Germline CDR1 and CDR2: SQVTM and ANQGSEA.

This clone has a handful of counts. The chain couples TRBV3-1 (or the pseudogene TRBV3-2) to TRBJ1-2; 7 bases line up with TRBD1. This CDR3 is built from 15 residues. Germline V gives CDR1 LGHDT, CDR2 YNNKEL (reference sequence). V lost 4 bases, J lost 3 bases, and 8 bases stayed unmatched. The CDR3 spells CASSRRDRPHYGYTF. The CDR3 DNA is TGTGCCAGCAGCCGACGGGACAGACCCCACTATGGCTACACCTTC.

This chain connects TRBV5-1 to TRBJ2-1, with D possibly matching TRBD2 (7 bases). The germline V gene has CDR1 SGHRS and CDR2 YFSETQ. The CDR3 sequence is 15 residues long. V lost 3 bases and J 10 bases, leaving 20 bases between the germline ends. This CDR3 is CASSWRGRVVREQFF. As DNA, the CDR3 is TGCGCCAGCAGCTGGCGGGGGCGAGTGGTTCGGGAGCAGTTCTTC.